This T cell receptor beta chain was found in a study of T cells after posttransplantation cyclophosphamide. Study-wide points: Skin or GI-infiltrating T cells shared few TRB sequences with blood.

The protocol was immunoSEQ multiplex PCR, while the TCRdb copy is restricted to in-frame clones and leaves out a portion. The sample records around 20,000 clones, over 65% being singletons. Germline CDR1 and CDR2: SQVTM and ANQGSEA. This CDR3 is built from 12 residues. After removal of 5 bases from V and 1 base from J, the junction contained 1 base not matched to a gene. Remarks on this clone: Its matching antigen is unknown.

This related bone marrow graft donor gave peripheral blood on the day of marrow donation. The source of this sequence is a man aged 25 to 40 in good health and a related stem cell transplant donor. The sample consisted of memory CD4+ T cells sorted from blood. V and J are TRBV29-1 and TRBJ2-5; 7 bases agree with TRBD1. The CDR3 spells CSVRTGQETQYF. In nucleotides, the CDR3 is TGCAGCGTTCGGACAGGCCAAGAGACCCAGTACTTC.